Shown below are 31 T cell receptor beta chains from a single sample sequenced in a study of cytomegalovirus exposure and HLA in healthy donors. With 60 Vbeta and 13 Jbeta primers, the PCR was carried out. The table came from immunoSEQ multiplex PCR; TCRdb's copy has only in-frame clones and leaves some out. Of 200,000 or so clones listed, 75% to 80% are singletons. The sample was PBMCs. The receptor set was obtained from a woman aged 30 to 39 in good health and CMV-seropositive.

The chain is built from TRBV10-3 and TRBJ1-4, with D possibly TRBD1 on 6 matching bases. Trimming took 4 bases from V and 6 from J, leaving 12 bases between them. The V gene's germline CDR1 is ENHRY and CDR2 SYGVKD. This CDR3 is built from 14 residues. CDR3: CAISAGGRYEKLFF. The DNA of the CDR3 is TGTGCCATCAGTGCGGGGGGGCGGTATGAAAAACTGTTTTTT.

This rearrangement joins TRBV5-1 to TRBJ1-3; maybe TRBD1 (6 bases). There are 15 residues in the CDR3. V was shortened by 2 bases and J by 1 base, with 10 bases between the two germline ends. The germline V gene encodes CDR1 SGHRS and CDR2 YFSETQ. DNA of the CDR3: TGCGCCAGCAGCTTTGGCAGGGGATCTGGAAACACCATATATTTT. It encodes CASSFGRGSGNTIYF.

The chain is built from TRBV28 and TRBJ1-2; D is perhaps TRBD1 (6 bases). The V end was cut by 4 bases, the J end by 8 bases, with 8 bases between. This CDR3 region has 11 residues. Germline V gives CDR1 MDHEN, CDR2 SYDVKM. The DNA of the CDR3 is TGTGCCAGCAGTTCTACAGGGGGCTACACCTTC. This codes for CASSSTGGYTF.

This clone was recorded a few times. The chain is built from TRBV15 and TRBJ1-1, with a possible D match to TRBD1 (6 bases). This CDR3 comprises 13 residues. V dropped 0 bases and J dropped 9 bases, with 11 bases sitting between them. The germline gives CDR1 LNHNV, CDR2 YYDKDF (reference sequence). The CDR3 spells CATSRDVGQQAFF. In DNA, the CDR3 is TGTGCCACCAGCAGAGATGTTGGACAGCAAGCTTTCTTT.

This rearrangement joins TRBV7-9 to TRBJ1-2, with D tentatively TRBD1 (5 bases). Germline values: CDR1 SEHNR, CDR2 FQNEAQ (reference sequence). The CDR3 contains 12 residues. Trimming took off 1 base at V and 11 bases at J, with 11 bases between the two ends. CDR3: CASSLGYRFYTF. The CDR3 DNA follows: TGTGCCAGCAGCTTAGGCTACAGGTTTTACACCTTC.

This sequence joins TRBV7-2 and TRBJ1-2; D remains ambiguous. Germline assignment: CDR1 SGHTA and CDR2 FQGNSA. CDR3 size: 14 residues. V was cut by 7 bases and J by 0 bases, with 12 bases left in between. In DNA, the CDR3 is TGTGCCAGCAAAGGGAGCCAAGCTAACTATGGCTACACCTTC. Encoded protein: CASKGSQANYGYTF.

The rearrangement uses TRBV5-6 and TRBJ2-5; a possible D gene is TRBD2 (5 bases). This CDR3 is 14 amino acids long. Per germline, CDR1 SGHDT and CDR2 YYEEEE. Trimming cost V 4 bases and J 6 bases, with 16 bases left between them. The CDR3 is CASSPRVPGKTQYF. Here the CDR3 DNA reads TGTGCCAGCAGCCCACGAGTTCCCGGGAAGACCCAGTACTTC. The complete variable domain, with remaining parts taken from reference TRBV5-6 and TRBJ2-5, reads DAGVTQSPTHLIKTRGQQVTLRCSPKSGHDTVSWYQQALGQGPQFIFQYYEEEERQRGNFPDRFSGHQFPNYSSELNVNALLLGDSALYLCASSPRVPGKTQYFGPGTRLLVL.

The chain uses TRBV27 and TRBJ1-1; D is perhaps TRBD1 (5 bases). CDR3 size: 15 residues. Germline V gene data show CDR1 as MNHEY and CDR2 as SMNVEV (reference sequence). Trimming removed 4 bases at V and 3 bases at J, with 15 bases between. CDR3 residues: CASSSSDNVDTEAFF. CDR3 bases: TGTGCCAGCAGTTCATCGGACAATGTTGACACTGAAGCTTTCTTT.

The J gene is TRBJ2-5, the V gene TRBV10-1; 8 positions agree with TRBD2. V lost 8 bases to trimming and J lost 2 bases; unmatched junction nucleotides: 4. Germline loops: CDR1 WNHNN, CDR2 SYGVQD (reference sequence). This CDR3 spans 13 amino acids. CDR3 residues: CASGGTRQETQYF. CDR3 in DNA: TGCGCCAGCGGTGGGACTAGGCAAGAGACCCAGTACTTC.

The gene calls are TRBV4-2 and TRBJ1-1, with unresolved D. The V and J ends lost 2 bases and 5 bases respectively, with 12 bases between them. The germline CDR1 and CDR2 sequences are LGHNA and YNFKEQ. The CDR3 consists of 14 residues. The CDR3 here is CASSQWVAGTEAFF. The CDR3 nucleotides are TGTGCCAGCAGCCAATGGGTTGCGGGGACTGAAGCTTTCTTT.

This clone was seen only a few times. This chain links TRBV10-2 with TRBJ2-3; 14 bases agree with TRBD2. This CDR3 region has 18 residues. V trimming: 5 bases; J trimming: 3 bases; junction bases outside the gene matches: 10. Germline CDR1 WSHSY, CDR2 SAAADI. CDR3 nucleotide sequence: TGCGCCAGCAGTTCTCCGGGACTAGCGGGGGAGTTGACAGATACGCAGTATTTT. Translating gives CASSSPGLAGELTDTQYF.

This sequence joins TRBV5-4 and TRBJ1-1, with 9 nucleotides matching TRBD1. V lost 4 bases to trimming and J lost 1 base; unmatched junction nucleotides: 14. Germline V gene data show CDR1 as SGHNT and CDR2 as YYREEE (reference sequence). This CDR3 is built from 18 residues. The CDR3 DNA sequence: TGTGCCAGCAGCCCCATCGTCGGACAGGGGACTGGGAACACTGAAGCTTTCTTT. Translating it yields CASSPIVGQGTGNTEAFF.

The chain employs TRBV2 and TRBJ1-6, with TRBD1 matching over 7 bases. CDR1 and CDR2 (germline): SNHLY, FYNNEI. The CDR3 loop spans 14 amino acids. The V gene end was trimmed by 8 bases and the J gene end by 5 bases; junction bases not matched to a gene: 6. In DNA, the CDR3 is TGTGCCAGCCGTTCCGGGACAGATAATTCACCCCTCCACTTT. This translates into CASRSGTDNSPLHF.

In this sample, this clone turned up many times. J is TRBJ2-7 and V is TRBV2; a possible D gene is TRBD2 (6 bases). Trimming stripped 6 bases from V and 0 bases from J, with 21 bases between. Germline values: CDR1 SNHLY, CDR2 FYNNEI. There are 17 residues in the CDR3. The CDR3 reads CASSARLKGDFSYEQYF. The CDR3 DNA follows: TGTGCCAGCAGCGCCCGTCTCAAAGGGGACTTCTCCTACGAGCAGTACTTC.

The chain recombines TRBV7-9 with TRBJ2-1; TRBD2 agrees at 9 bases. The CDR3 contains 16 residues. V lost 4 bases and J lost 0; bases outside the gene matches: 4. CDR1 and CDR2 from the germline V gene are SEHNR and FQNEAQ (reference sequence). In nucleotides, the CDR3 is TGTGCCAGCAGCTCTCGTAGCGGGAGCTCCTACAATGAGCAGTTCTTC. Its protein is CASSSRSGSSYNEQFF.

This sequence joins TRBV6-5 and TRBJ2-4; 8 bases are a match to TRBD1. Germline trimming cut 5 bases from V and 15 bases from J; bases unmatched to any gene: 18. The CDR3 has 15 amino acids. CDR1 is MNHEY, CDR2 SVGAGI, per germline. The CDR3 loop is CASSPSPTGGKGWYF. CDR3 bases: TGTGCCAGCAGTCCCAGTCCCACAGGGGGAAAAGGGTGGTACTTC.

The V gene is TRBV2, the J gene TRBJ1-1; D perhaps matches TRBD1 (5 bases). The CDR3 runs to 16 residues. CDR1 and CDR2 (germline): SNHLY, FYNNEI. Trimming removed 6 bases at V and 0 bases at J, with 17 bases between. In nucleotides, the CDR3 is TGTGCCAGCAGCGAGATCCTGACAGACATGAACACTGAAGCTTTCTTT. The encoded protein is CASSEILTDMNTEAFF.

In DNA, the CDR3 is TGTGCCAGCAGTTTAAGGTCTAGCGGGTCCTACAATGAGCAGTTCTTC. This codes for CASSLRSSGSYNEQFF. The chain employs TRBV27 and TRBJ2-1, with 8 bases that match TRBD2. The CDR3 covers 16 residues. Per germline, CDR1 MNHEY and CDR2 SMNVEV (reference sequence). V lost 2 bases, J lost 1 base, and 4 bases stayed unmatched.

Here the CDR3 reads CASSLSFSGSISSYNEQFF. For the CDR3, the DNA is TGTGCCAGCAGTTTATCCTTTAGCGGGAGTATTTCCTCCTACAATGAGCAGTTCTTC. This rearrangement joins TRBV27 to TRBJ2-1; TRBD2 matches at 9 bases. There are 19 residues in the CDR3. V lost 0 bases to trimming and J lost 0 bases; unmatched junction nucleotides: 9. Germline V gene sequence: CDR1 MNHEY, CDR2 SMNVEV (reference sequence).

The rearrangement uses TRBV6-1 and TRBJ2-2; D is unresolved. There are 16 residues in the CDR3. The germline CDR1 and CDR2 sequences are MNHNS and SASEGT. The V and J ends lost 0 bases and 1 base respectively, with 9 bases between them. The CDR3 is CASSEANLLNTGELFF. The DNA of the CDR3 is TGTGCCAGCAGTGAAGCTAACTTGCTGAACACCGGGGAGCTGTTTTTT.

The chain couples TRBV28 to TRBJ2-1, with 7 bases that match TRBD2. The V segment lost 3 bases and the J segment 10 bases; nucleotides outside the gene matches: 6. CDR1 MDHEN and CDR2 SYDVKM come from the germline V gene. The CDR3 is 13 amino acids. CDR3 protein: CASSFIAGGEQFF. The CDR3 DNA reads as TGTGCCAGCAGTTTCATTGCCGGGGGGGAGCAGTTCTTC.

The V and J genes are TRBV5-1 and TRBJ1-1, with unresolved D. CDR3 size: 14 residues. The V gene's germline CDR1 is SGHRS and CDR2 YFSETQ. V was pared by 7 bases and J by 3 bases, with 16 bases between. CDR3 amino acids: CASRGAGRDTEAFF. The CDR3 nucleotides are TGCGCCAGCCGAGGTGCGGGAAGGGACACTGAAGCTTTCTTT.

The CDR3 here is CASSSHTTGLAGSMFF. The DNA for the CDR3 is TGTGCCAGCAGCTCACATACGACGGGACTAGCGGGGAGTATGTTTTTT. This sequence joins TRBV7-3 and TRBJ2-2; the match to TRBD2 covers 13 bases. Unmatched junction bases numbered 14, after V lost 4 bases and J lost 15 bases. Per the germline V gene, CDR1 is SGHTA and CDR2 is FQGTGA. The CDR3 consists of 16 residues.

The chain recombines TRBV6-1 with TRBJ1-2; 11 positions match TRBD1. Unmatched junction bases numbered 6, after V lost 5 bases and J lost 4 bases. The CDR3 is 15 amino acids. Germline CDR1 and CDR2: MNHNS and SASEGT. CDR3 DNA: TGTGCCAGCAGTCTTAGGGGACAGGGGGGCTATGGCTACACCTTC. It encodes CASSLRGQGGYGYTF.

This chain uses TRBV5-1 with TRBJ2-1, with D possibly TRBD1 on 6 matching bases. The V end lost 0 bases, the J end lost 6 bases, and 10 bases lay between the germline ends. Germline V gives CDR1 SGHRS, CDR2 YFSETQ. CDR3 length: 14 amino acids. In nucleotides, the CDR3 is TGCGCCAGCAGCTTGGATCCGGACAGCAATGAGCAGTTCTTC. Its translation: CASSLDPDSNEQFF.

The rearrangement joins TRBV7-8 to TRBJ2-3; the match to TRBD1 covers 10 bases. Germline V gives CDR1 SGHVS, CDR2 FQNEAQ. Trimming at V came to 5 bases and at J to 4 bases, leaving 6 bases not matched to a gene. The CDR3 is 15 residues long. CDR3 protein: CASSTDRGRADTQYF. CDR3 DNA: TGTGCCAGCAGCACCGACAGGGGGCGCGCAGATACGCAGTATTTT.

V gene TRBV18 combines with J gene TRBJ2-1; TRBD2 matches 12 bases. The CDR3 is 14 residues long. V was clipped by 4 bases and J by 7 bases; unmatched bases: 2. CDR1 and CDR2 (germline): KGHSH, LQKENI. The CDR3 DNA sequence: TGTGCCAGCTCACTTCTAGCGGGAGGGAATGAGCAGTTCTTC. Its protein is CASSLLAGGNEQFF.

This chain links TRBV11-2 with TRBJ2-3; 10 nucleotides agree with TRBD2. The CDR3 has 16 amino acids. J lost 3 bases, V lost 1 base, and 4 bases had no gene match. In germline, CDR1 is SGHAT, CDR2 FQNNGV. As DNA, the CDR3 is TGTGCCAGCAGCTTAGGAGCGGGGGGGAGAACAGATACGCAGTATTTT. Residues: CASSLGAGGRTDTQYF.

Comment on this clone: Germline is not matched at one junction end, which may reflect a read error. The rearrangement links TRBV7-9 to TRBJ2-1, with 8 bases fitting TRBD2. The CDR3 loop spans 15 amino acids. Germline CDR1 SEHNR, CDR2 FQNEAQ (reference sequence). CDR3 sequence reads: CASSASASAGGVQLF. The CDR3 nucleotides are TGTGCCAGCAGCGCGAGTGCGTCGGCGGGGGGAGTTCAGCTCTTC.

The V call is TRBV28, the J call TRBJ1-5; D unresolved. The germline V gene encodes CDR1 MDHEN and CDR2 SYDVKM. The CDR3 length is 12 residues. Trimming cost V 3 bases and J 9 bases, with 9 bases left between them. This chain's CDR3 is CASSFWGAPQHF. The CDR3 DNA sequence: TGTGCCAGCAGTTTTTGGGGAGCGCCCCAGCATTTT.

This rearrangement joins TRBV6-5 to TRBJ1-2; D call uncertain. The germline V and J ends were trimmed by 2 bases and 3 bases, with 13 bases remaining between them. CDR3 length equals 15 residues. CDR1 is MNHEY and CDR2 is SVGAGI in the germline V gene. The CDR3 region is CASSYDPTAYYGYTF. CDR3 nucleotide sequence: TGTGCCAGCAGTTACGACCCCACAGCTTACTATGGCTACACCTTC.